These 28 T cell receptor beta chains came from one sample sequenced in a study of blood T cell repertoires in COVID-19. Profiled with immunoSEQ multiplex PCR; TCRdb holds only in-frame clones, not every one. The table records around 150,000 clones, around 80% of them present only once. Material for sequencing was peripheral blood. The receptor source for this set is a woman older than 75 with acute or convalescent COVID-19.

The chain joins TRBV7-6 to TRBJ2-1; possible D gene TRBD2, 5 bases. V gave up 4 bases and J gave up 0 bases, with 16 bases separating them. CDR3 length equals 17 residues. The germline gives CDR1 SGHVS, CDR2 FNYEAQ. This CDR3 reads CASSSQGRSSSYNEQFF. For the CDR3, the DNA is TGTGCCAGCAGCTCACAAGGGAGATCAAGCTCCTACAATGAGCAGTTCTTC.

The V call is TRBV7-2, the J call TRBJ2-2; D remains unclear. V gave up 5 bases and J gave up 6 bases, with 13 bases separating them. CDR1 and CDR2 (germline): SGHTA, FQGNSA. The CDR3 runs to 14 residues. The CDR3 here is CASSRNLVAGELFF. CDR3 DNA: TGTGCCAGCAGCAGGAACCTAGTCGCCGGGGAGCTGTTTTTT.

This chain joins TRBV4-2 and TRBJ1-4; TRBD1 might be the D (5 bases). CDR3 length equals 16 residues. Germline values: CDR1 LGHNA, CDR2 YNFKEQ. The V end lost 1 base, the J end lost 3 bases, and 12 bases lay between the germline ends. This chain's CDR3 is CASSQGGKGPNEKLFF. The CDR3 region has the DNA TGTGCCAGCAGCCAAGGAGGAAAGGGGCCTAATGAAAAACTGTTTTTT.

This rearrangement joins TRBV2 to TRBJ2-1, with a weak D call TRBD1 (5 bases). The V end was cut by 8 bases, the J end by 5 bases, with 16 bases between. This CDR3 spans 14 amino acids. CDR1 is SNHLY and CDR2 is FYNNEI in the germline V gene. CDR3 sequence reads: CASWVDRSHNEQFF. The CDR3 DNA reads TGTGCCAGCTGGGTAGACAGATCCCACAATGAGCAGTTCTTC.

This chain links TRBV7-2 with TRBJ1-5; the D is unclear. The CDR3 consists of 15 residues. Germline values: CDR1 SGHTA, CDR2 FQGNSA. V was cut by 2 bases and J by 3 bases, with 11 bases left in between. In nucleotides, the CDR3 is TGTGCCAGCAGCTTACACGGAGGTCTCAATCAGCCCCAGCATTTT. As protein: CASSLHGGLNQPQHF.

The rearrangement links TRBV6-5 to TRBJ1-2, with a weak D call TRBD1 (6 bases). With 6 bases removed from V and 5 bases from J, the gap between germline ends came to 19 bases. This CDR3 has 15 amino acids. Germline CDR1 reads MNHEY; CDR2 reads SVGAGI. This CDR3 reads CASRGMTGFFYGYTF. CDR3 DNA sequence: TGTGCCAGCAGGGGTATGACAGGTTTCTTTTATGGCTACACCTTC.

This chain uses TRBV6-6 with TRBJ2-1, with a weak D call TRBD1 (6 bases). This CDR3 is built from 14 residues. V lost 2 bases and J lost 6, with 11 bases in between. Germline V gene data show CDR1 as MNHNY and CDR2 as SVGAGI (reference sequence). In DNA form, the CDR3 reads TGTGCCAGCAGTTACGTTGCCAGGGGCAATGAGCAGTTCTTC. It specifies CASSYVARGNEQFF.

This clone has just a few counts. V is TRBV20-1 and J is TRBJ1-2, with no clear D. The V end was cut by 1 base, the J end by 5 bases, with 2 bases between. Germline V CDR1 and CDR2: DFQATT, SNEGSKA (reference sequence). The CDR3 loop spans 10 amino acids. The CDR3 protein is CSARAYGYTF. In DNA form, the CDR3 reads TGCAGTGCTAGAGCATATGGCTACACCTTC.

The rearrangement uses TRBV7-9 and TRBJ2-1; 7 bases are shared with TRBD1. Trimming removed 5 bases from V and 2 bases from J; junction bases left unmatched: 6. CDR3 length: 15 residues. Germline CDR1 is SEHNR and CDR2 is FQNEAQ (reference sequence). Written as DNA, the CDR3 is TGTGCCAGCAGCCTCCGGGACAGACCCTACAATGAGCAGTTCTTC. Protein: CASSLRDRPYNEQFF.

The CDR3 region has the DNA TGTGCCTGGAGTGCGTACCCGGGACTAGCGGCCCACGAGCAGTACTTC. Translation gives CAWSAYPGLAAHEQYF. J is TRBJ2-7 and V is TRBV30; 11 bases fit TRBD2. Germline CDR1 GTSNPN, CDR2 SVGIG (reference sequence). Losses at the gene ends were 1 base for V and 5 bases for J; bases not matched to a gene: 10. The length of the CDR3 is 16 residues.

The V and J genes are TRBV9 and TRBJ2-7, with D possibly being TRBD2 (5 bases). V was pared by 2 bases and J by 2 bases, with 17 bases between. The CDR3 length is 16 residues. From germline, CDR1 is SGDLS and CDR2 YYNGEE. Here the CDR3 DNA reads TGTGCCAGCAGCGTTGAGGGAAGGGATTCCCCCTACGAGCAGTACTTC. This translates into CASSVEGRDSPYEQYF.

In the case of this clone: Other DNA sequences of this sample code for an identical CDR3. V gene TRBV6-5 combines with J gene TRBJ2-5, with a possible D match to TRBD1 (5 bases). CDR3 length: 15 amino acids. Per germline, CDR1 MNHEY and CDR2 SVGAGI. Trimming removed 0 bases at V and 4 bases at J, with 12 bases between. Here the CDR3 DNA reads TGTGCCAGCAGTTACTCAGGGGCTAGGGGAGAGACCCAGTACTTC. Translation: CASSYSGARGETQYF.

This chain uses TRBV6-4 with TRBJ2-4, with TRBD2 matching over 10 bases. Germline CDR1 and CDR2: MRHNA and SNTAGT. V lost 6 bases, J lost 9 bases, and 5 bases stayed unmatched. The CDR3 consists of 13 residues. The CDR3 sequence is CASSQLAGSIQYF. The CDR3 DNA follows: TGTGCCAGCAGCCAACTAGCGGGGAGCATTCAGTACTTC.

The chain links TRBV29-1 to TRBJ2-3; 8 bases line up with TRBD1. This CDR3 is built from 15 residues. Germline V gene sequence: CDR1 SQVTM, CDR2 ANQGSEA. Trimming removed 6 bases from V and 1 base from J; junction bases left unmatched: 9. CDR3 DNA sequence: TGCAGCGTCAACCCCCCGGACAGGGGCACAGATACGCAGTATTTT. Translated, it gives CSVNPPDRGTDTQYF.

This clone occurred many times. The V call is TRBV9, the J call TRBJ1-6; no firm D call. Germline CDR1 is SGDLS and CDR2 is YYNGEE. The V end was cut by 2 bases, the J end by 5 bases, with 11 bases between. CDR3 length equals 15 residues. The CDR3 nucleotides read TGTGCCAGCAGCGTGTCCGGGATGGATAATTCACCCCTCCACTTT. Translated: CASSVSGMDNSPLHF. The full variable domain, rest sourced from reference TRBV9 and TRBJ1-6, is DSGVTQTPKHLITATGQRVTLRCSPRSGDLSVYWYQQSLDQGLQFLIQYYNGEERAKGNILERFSAQQFPDLHSELNLSSLELGDSALYFCASSVSGMDNSPLHFGNGTRLTVT.

The CDR3 DNA follows: TGTGCCAGCAGGGATCTGGGACAGGGGCTTAGGAATGAGCAGTTCTTC. As protein: CASRDLGQGLRNEQFF. This rearrangement joins TRBV2 to TRBJ2-1, with 10 bases that match TRBD1. The CDR3 has 16 residues. Trimming took 6 bases from V and 7 from J; bases not matched to a gene: 12. Germline-derived CDR1 and CDR2 are SNHLY and FYNNEI.

The rearrangement joins TRBV28 to TRBJ1-1; no clear D. Looked up from germline, CDR1 is MDHEN and CDR2 is SYDVKM. Trimming removed 5 bases from V and 10 bases from J, with 14 bases in between. The CDR3 has 12 amino acids. In nucleotides, the CDR3 is TGTGCCAGCAGTCTTCCCGACCAGGTAGCTTTCTTT. It is translated as CASSLPDQVAFF.

The gene calls are TRBV7-9 and TRBJ2-6; maybe TRBD1 (5 bases). CDR1 and CDR2 from the germline V gene are SEHNR and FQNEAQ (reference sequence). CDR3 length: 12 amino acids. V lost 11 bases to trimming and J lost 2 bases, with 7 bases between them. As DNA, the CDR3 is TGTGCCGGGGCAGCTGGGGCCAACGTCCTGACTTTC. This encodes CAGAAGANVLTF.

The chain combines TRBV4-3 with TRBJ2-7; D uncertain. Per the germline V gene, CDR1 is LGHNA and CDR2 is YSLEER. The CDR3 spans 15 residues. Trimming pared 1 base from V and 0 bases from J, leaving 10 bases between. CDR3 coding DNA: TGCGCCAGCAGCCAAGGGGTTCACAGCTCCTACGAGCAGTACTTC. Translated, it gives CASSQGVHSSYEQYF.

The chain has TRBV6-5 and TRBJ1-2; 12 positions agree with TRBD1. Germline values: CDR1 MNHEY, CDR2 SVGAGI. This CDR3 region has 15 residues. V lost 2 bases, J lost 4 bases, and 2 bases stayed unmatched. The CDR3 is CASSYGTGGAYGYTF. CDR3 nucleotide sequence: TGTGCCAGCAGTTACGGGACAGGGGGCGCCTATGGCTACACCTTC.

The V gene is TRBV29-1, the J gene TRBJ2-2, with 9 bases aligning to TRBD1. Germline assignment: CDR1 SQVTM and CDR2 ANQGSEA. There are 15 residues in the CDR3. V lost 6 bases, J lost 5 bases, and 10 bases stayed unmatched. CDR3 in amino acids: CSVRTGVVATGELFF. The CDR3 region has the DNA TGCAGCGTCCGGACAGGGGTCGTCGCGACCGGGGAGCTGTTTTTT.

The chain links TRBV4-2 to TRBJ1-2; 7 nucleotides align to TRBD1. There are 16 residues in the CDR3. Germline V gene sequence: CDR1 LGHNA, CDR2 YNFKEQ. V lost 1 base and J lost 3; bases outside the gene matches: 8. This chain's CDR3 is CASSQVSGTVHYGYTF. The DNA for the CDR3 is TGTGCCAGCAGCCAAGTGTCCGGGACAGTTCACTATGGCTACACCTTC.

With regard to this clone: At the DNA level, this CDR3 is encoded by other sequences in the same sample as well. The rearrangement uses TRBV6-5 and TRBJ1-2, with D tentatively TRBD1 (6 bases). Looked up from germline, CDR1 is MNHEY and CDR2 is SVGAGI. Trimming took 4 bases from V and 8 from J, leaving 8 bases between them. The CDR3 is 11 amino acids. The CDR3 bases are TGTGCCAGCAGTTTCAGGGGCGGCTACACCTTC. Amino acids: CASSFRGGYTF.

The chain carries TRBV9 and TRBJ1-2; 8 nucleotides align to TRBD1. Germline-derived CDR1 and CDR2 are SGDLS and YYNGEE. V lost 3 bases, J lost 8 bases, and 12 bases stayed unmatched. The CDR3 has 15 residues. The CDR3 loop reads CASSGRDRPVGGYTF. The CDR3 DNA follows: TGTGCCAGCAGCGGCCGGGACAGGCCCGTCGGGGGCTACACCTTC. The variable domain in full, with the rest retrieved from reference TRBV9 and TRBJ1-2, is DSGVTQTPKHLITATGQRVTLRCSPRSGDLSVYWYQQSLDQGLQFLIQYYNGEERAKGNILERFSAQQFPDLHSELNLSSLELGDSALYFCASSGRDRPVGGYTFGSGTRLTVV.

This rearrangement joins TRBV18 to TRBJ1-2; 8 positions agree with TRBD1. Losses at the gene ends were 3 bases for V and 3 bases for J; bases not matched to a gene: 6. Germline V gene sequence: CDR1 KGHSH, CDR2 LQKENI. The CDR3 length is 15 residues. CDR3 sequence: CASSPATGEDYGYTF. CDR3 bases: TGTGCCAGCTCACCGGCGACAGGGGAGGACTATGGCTACACCTTC.

The CDR3 DNA is TGTGCCAGCAGTGAAACGCAGGGAAAACTGTTTTTT. Encoded protein: CASSETQGKLFF. The genes are TRBV2 and TRBJ1-4, with D perhaps matching TRBD1 (5 bases). The V gene lost 2 bases and the J gene lost 10 bases, with 8 bases spanning the gap. Germline CDR1 and CDR2: SNHLY and FYNNEI. The CDR3 runs 12 residues.

The rearrangement joins TRBV10-3 to TRBJ2-7; 9 bases are shared with TRBD2. The germline gives CDR1 ENHRY, CDR2 SYGVKD. This CDR3 region has 17 residues. J lost 0 bases, V lost 6 bases, and 12 bases had no gene match. CDR3 bases: TGTGCCATCAGGGGCGGGGGGGCTTCGGCTAGCTCCTACGAGCAGTACTTC. Translation gives CAIRGGGASASSYEQYF.

This rearrangement joins TRBV25-1 to TRBJ1-5; D is perhaps TRBD1 (6 bases). Between the trimmed V and J ends, which lost 1 base and 2 bases, there was a span of 15 bases. This CDR3 spans 17 amino acids. In germline, CDR1 is MGHDK, CDR2 SYGVNS. CDR3 residues: CASSESGGARGNQPQHF. Here the CDR3 DNA reads TGTGCCAGCAGTGAATCGGGGGGGGCGCGGGGCAATCAGCCCCAGCATTTT.